The 26 T cell receptor beta chains below all came from one sample that was sequenced in a study of cytotoxic CD8 clonotypes in ibrutinib-treated CLL. The repertoire was sequenced with immunoSEQ multiplex PCR; TCRdb's copy has only in-frame clones and lacks some. Among about 140,000 clones listed, roughly 77% were seen once. The starting material was PBMCs, obtained after 12 months of ibrutinib treatment. Receptors were obtained from a human donor with chronic lymphocytic leukemia.

This clone was counted a single time. The chain combines TRBV2 with TRBJ2-7; 7 bases line up with TRBD1. Trimming removed 5 bases from V and 5 bases from J; junction bases left unmatched: 12. Looked up from germline, CDR1 is SNHLY and CDR2 is FYNNEI. The CDR3 has 15 residues. Written as DNA, the CDR3 is TGTGCCAGCAGTCGAGGACAGGTGCCTCGAGACGAGCAGTACTTC. This codes for CASSRGQVPRDEQYF.

This clone was seen only a few times. The chain joins TRBV11-2 to TRBJ2-1; no clear D gene. Germline V gene lookup returns CDR1 SGHAT and CDR2 FQNNGV. This CDR3 has 16 amino acids. The V end was cut by 0 bases, the J end by 2 bases, with 11 bases between. CDR3 sequence reads: CASSLEPDIPYNEQFF. CDR3 DNA sequence: TGTGCCAGCAGCTTAGAACCGGATATTCCCTACAATGAGCAGTTCTTC.

This clone has at least ten counts. The J gene is TRBJ1-5, the V gene TRBV5-6; D is undetermined. The CDR3 is 16 residues long. Germline-derived CDR1 and CDR2 are SGHDT and YYEEEE. Trimming shortened V by 0 bases and J by 0 bases, and 10 bases separated the two germline ends. The CDR3 DNA is TGTGCCAGCAGCTTGGGGCCCGACGGTAGCAATCAGCCCCAGCATTTT. It translates to CASSLGPDGSNQPQHF.

The chain is built from TRBV6-5 and TRBJ2-5; D may be TRBD2 (6 bases). The ends were cut back, 2 bases at V and 7 bases at J, with 14 bases in the middle. The germline gives CDR1 MNHEY, CDR2 SVGAGI. The CDR3 totals 14 residues. This chain's CDR3 is CASSYGGVRGTQYF. CDR3 in DNA: TGTGCCAGCAGTTACGGTGGGGTGCGGGGGACCCAGTACTTC.

The CDR3 nucleotides read TGCGCCAGCAGCCACTCCGGGTACAATGAGCAGTTCTTC. Amino acid sequence: CASSHSGYNEQFF. This chain uses TRBV4-3 with TRBJ2-1; D is uncertain. Trimming shortened V by 3 bases and J by 4 bases, and 7 bases separated the two germline ends. CDR1 is LGHNA, CDR2 YSLEER, per germline. The CDR3 totals 13 residues.

The rearrangement links TRBV7-9 to TRBJ2-3, with TRBD2 identical over 9 bases. The CDR3 loop spans 16 amino acids. Unmatched junction bases numbered 8, after V lost 4 bases and J lost 3 bases. The germline CDR1 and CDR2 sequences are SEHNR and FQNEAQ (reference sequence). CDR3 coding DNA: TGTGCCAGCAGCTCCCTGCGGGGGGGCCAAACAGATACGCAGTATTTT. As protein: CASSSLRGGQTDTQYF.

The V call is TRBV5-6, the J call TRBJ2-5; 7 nucleotides match TRBD1. The J segment lost 4 bases and the V segment lost 3 bases, leaving 12 bases of the junction unmatched. CDR1 and CDR2 from the germline V gene are SGHDT and YYEEEE. The CDR3 contains 16 residues. The CDR3 region is CASSSNRQGLTETQYF. The CDR3 DNA reads TGTGCCAGCAGCTCCAACAGACAGGGATTAACAGAGACCCAGTACTTC.

The V call is TRBV18, the J call TRBJ1-2, with TRBD1 as a possible D gene (6 bases). This CDR3 has 13 amino acids. Looked up from germline, CDR1 is KGHSH and CDR2 is LQKENI. The V gene lost 4 bases and the J gene lost 7 bases, with 13 bases spanning the gap. CDR3 in amino acids: CASSQYTGFGYTF. CDR3 DNA: TGTGCCAGCTCACAATATACAGGGTTTGGCTACACCTTC. Supplemented by reference TRBV18 and TRBJ1-2, the full variable domain reads NAGVMQNPRHLVRRRGQEARLRCSPMKGHSHVYWYRQLPEEGLKFMVYLQKENIIDESGMPKERFSAEFPKEGPSILRIQQVVRGDSAAYFCASSQYTGFGYTFGSGTRLTVV.

This rearrangement joins TRBV20-1 to TRBJ2-7; D might be TRBD1 (5 bases). CDR1 is DFQATT and CDR2 is SNEGSKA in the germline V gene (reference sequence). There are 11 residues in the CDR3. V lost 7 bases and J lost 5, with 12 bases in between. This chain's CDR3 is CSGSDTHEQYF. In nucleotides, the CDR3 is TGCAGTGGGTCGGACACCCACGAGCAGTACTTC.

V is TRBV28 and J is TRBJ2-3, with 9 positions matching TRBD2. Trimming at V came to 7 bases and at J to 4 bases, leaving 9 bases not matched to a gene. Germline loops: CDR1 MDHEN, CDR2 SYDVKM. The CDR3 is made up of 15 amino acids. The CDR3 is CASTQAGGRPDTQYF. As DNA, the CDR3 is TGTGCCAGCACCCAAGCGGGGGGCCGCCCAGATACGCAGTATTTT.

This rearrangement joins TRBV4-1 to TRBJ2-4; D gene uncertain. With 1 base removed from V and 0 bases from J, the gap between germline ends came to 25 bases. The CDR3 extends over 21 amino acids. Per the germline V gene, CDR1 is MGHRA and CDR2 is YSYEKL. The CDR3 coding sequence is TGCGCCAGCAGCCAAGGGGCGGTACCAGGAAGAAATGTTCGAGCCAAAAACATTCAGTACTTC. Its translation is CASSQGAVPGRNVRAKNIQYF.

V and J are TRBV18 and TRBJ1-1; D call uncertain. The CDR3 consists of 13 residues. Between the trimmed V and J ends, which lost 2 bases and 4 bases, there was a span of 8 bases. Germline loops: CDR1 KGHSH, CDR2 LQKENI. CDR3 amino acids: CASSPSRGTEAFF. DNA of the CDR3: TGTGCCAGCTCACCATCAAGAGGCACTGAAGCTTTCTTT.

The chain has TRBV2 and TRBJ2-7; tentative D call: TRBD1 (6 bases). The CDR3 loop spans 12 amino acids. Trimming left V 6 bases short and J 3 bases short, with 9 bases between. From germline, CDR1 is SNHLY and CDR2 FYNNEI. In DNA form, the CDR3 reads TGTGCCAGCAGCGACAGGTACTACGAGCAGTACTTC. This codes for CASSDRYYEQYF.

The chain links TRBV28 to TRBJ1-3; D ambiguous. The CDR3 loop spans 14 amino acids. Germline values: CDR1 MDHEN, CDR2 SYDVKM. V lost 2 bases, J lost 4 bases, and 9 bases lay in between. CDR3 loop: CASSLKLSGNTIYF. The CDR3 nucleotides are TGTGCCAGCAGTTTAAAGTTATCCGGAAACACCATATATTTT.

The rearrangement uses TRBV11-2 and TRBJ1-6, with D possibly TRBD1 on 6 matching bases. This CDR3 has 16 residues. Germline V gives CDR1 SGHAT, CDR2 FQNNGV. The V end lost 2 bases, the J end lost 7 bases, and 15 bases lay between the germline ends. The CDR3 bases are TGTGCCAGCAGCTTATTCTCGGCAGGGGCGAATTCACCCCTCCACTTT. This encodes CASSLFSAGANSPLHF. Together with reference TRBV11-2 and TRBJ1-6, the CDR3 gives the full variable domain: EAGVAQSPRYKIIEKRQSVAFWCNPISGHATLYWYQQILGQGPKLLIQFQNNGVVDDSQLPKDRFSAERLKGVDSTLKIQPAKLEDSAVYLCASSLFSAGANSPLHFGNGTRLTVT.

V is TRBV28 and J is TRBJ2-7; the D is unclear. The CDR3 spans 14 residues. Trimming shortened V by 1 base and J by 0 bases, and 7 bases separated the two germline ends. Germline loops: CDR1 MDHEN, CDR2 SYDVKM. The CDR3: CASSLSPSSYEQYF. DNA for the CDR3: TGTGCCAGCAGTTTATCCCCAAGCTCCTACGAGCAGTACTTC.

V and J are TRBV25-1 and TRBJ2-7, with TRBD1 identical over 12 bases. Germline V CDR1 and CDR2: MGHDK, SYGVNS. Trimming at V came to 6 bases and at J to 5 bases, leaving 2 bases not matched to a gene. This CDR3 is built from 13 residues. The CDR3 nucleotides are TGTGCCAGCAGGGGACAGGGGGCAAACGAGCAGTACTTC. Translation gives CASRGQGANEQYF.

The rearrangement links TRBV10-3 to TRBJ1-1, with TRBD1 matching over 7 bases. Per germline, CDR1 ENHRY and CDR2 SYGVKD. CDR3 length: 15 amino acids. With V trimmed by 9 bases and J by 0 bases, 10 bases remained unmatched. In DNA form, the CDR3 reads TGTGCCATTCGTCGGGACAGCGTTATGAACACTGAAGCTTTCTTT. This gives the protein CAIRRDSVMNTEAFF.

The chain links TRBV7-9 to TRBJ1-5, with 9 bases lining up with TRBD1. CDR3 length: 17 residues. V was pared by 2 bases and J by 6 bases, with 11 bases of the junction left unmatched. The germline CDR1 and CDR2 sequences are SEHNR and FQNEAQ (reference sequence). For the CDR3, the DNA is TGTGCCAGCAGCTTATGGGACAGGGTGGTACAAGGTCAGCCCCAGCATTTT. Its translation is CASSLWDRVVQGQPQHF. The whole variable domain, filled in from reference TRBV7-9 and TRBJ1-5, reads DTGVSQNPRHKITKRGQNVTFRCDPISEHNRLYWYRQTLGQGPEFLTYFQNEAQLEKSRLLSDRFSAERPKGSFSTLEIQRTEQGDSAMYLCASSLWDRVVQGQPQHFGDGTRLSIL.

The V gene is TRBV19, the J gene TRBJ1-5; D unclear. This CDR3 contains 13 residues. The germline gives CDR1 LNHDA, CDR2 SQIVND (reference sequence). V shed 10 bases and J shed 9 bases, with 19 bases lying between them. The DNA for the CDR3 is TGTGCCACCTCCGAGCGCTCCGCAGGGCCCCAGCATTTT. Translation gives CATSERSAGPQHF. Looking up the rest from reference TRBV19 and TRBJ1-5 gives the full variable domain: DGGITQSPKYLFRKEGQNVTLSCEQNLNHDAMYWYRQDPGQGLRLIYYSQIVNDFQKGDIAEGYSVSREKKESFPLTVTSAQKNPTAFYLCATSERSAGPQHFGDGTRLSIL.

The chain has TRBV18 and TRBJ1-6, with 8 bases matching TRBD1. The germline V gene encodes CDR1 KGHSH and CDR2 LQKENI. V gave up 5 bases and J gave up 0 bases; unmatched junction bases: 3. The CDR3 is 16 residues long. The CDR3 reads CASSSGQGSYNSPLHF. DNA for the CDR3: TGTGCCAGCTCATCAGGACAGGGCTCCTATAATTCACCCCTCCACTTT.

The gene calls are TRBV30 and TRBJ1-5, with D possibly TRBD1 on 6 matching bases. The germline V gene has CDR1 GTSNPN and CDR2 SVGIG (reference sequence). Between the trimmed V and J ends, which lost 5 bases and 3 bases, there was a span of 11 bases. This CDR3 region has 13 residues. The CDR3 region has the DNA TGTGCCTGGGGAACAGGGTTCAATCAGCCCCAGCATTTT. Translating it yields CAWGTGFNQPQHF.

The sample holds one count of this clone. V usage is TRBV10-3 and J usage is TRBJ2-5; D is uncertain. The CDR3 totals 13 residues. V lost 6 bases to trimming and J lost 2 bases, with 10 bases between them. Germline V gives CDR1 ENHRY, CDR2 SYGVKD. The CDR3 here is CAISPRGQETQYF. CDR3 in DNA: TGTGCCATCAGCCCCCGAGGACAAGAGACCCAGTACTTC.

This clone showed up just a few times. V is TRBV4-3 and J is TRBJ1-1; 7 positions match TRBD1. CDR1 is LGHNA and CDR2 is YSLEER in the germline V gene. V trimming: 0 bases; J trimming: 10 bases; junction bases outside the gene matches: 8. The length of the CDR3 is 14 residues. The CDR3 coding sequence is TGCGCCAGCAGCCAAGATATCGACAGGGTAAGAGCTTTCTTT. This gives the protein CASSQDIDRVRAFF.

The table lists this clone with a few counts. Other DNA sequences in this specimen translate into the identical CDR3. This chain joins TRBV18 and TRBJ2-7; tentatively, D is TRBD1 (5 bases). Trimming stripped 0 bases from V and 3 bases from J, with 9 bases between. Germline-derived CDR1 and CDR2 are KGHSH and LQKENI. The CDR3 has 14 residues. Here the CDR3 DNA reads TGTGCCAGCTCACCACCCCAGGGCATCTACGAGCAGTACTTC. This codes for CASSPPQGIYEQYF.

The J gene is TRBJ2-5, the V gene TRBV5-4; maybe TRBD2 (6 bases). Germline V lookup: CDR1 SGHNT, CDR2 YYREEE (reference sequence). V dropped 0 bases and J dropped 5 bases, with 14 bases sitting between them. This CDR3 is 15 amino acids long. In nucleotides, the CDR3 is TGTGCCAGCAGCTTGGTAGGAGGGATGTGGGAGACCCAGTACTTC. Translated, it gives CASSLVGGMWETQYF.